A selection of T cell receptor beta chains follows, all from one sample in a study of CD8 T cells in Susac syndrome. Each CDR3 protein is one row after TCRdb ran MiXCR on the immunoSEQ multiplex PCR reads. Among about 24,000 distinct CDR3 sequences listed, around 93% were seen once. The sample was CD8+ T cells from PBMCs. The receptor source for this set is a human donor with Susac syndrome. CDR3s include the opening cysteine and the closing phenylalanine or tryptophan. The D gene is left open where the match is weak. Not every row has a clone size; where given, it reads once, few, many or a size class.

j_gene: TRBJ2-1; len: 14; v_gene: TRBV7-2; d_gene: NA; abundance: NA; CDR3aa: CASSLANYYNEQFF; CDR3nt: TGTGCCAGCAGCTTAGCGAATTATTACAATGAGCAGTTCTTC
j_gene: TRBJ2-5; len: 13; v_gene: TRBV20-1; d_gene: NA; abundance: NA; CDR3aa: CSSLYLEWETQYF; CDR3nt: TGCAGTTCTTTGTACCTAGAGTGGGAGACCCAGTACTTC
j_gene: TRBJ2-7; len: 14; v_gene: TRBV27; d_gene: NA; abundance: NA; CDR3aa: CASSLATSSVEQYF; CDR3nt: TGTGCCAGCAGTTTAGCCACCTCTTCAGTCGAGCAGTACTTC
j_gene: TRBJ1-3; len: 14; v_gene: TRBV28; d_gene: NA; abundance: NA; CDR3aa: CASSLQISGNTIYF; CDR3nt: TGTGCCAGCAGTCTCCAGATCTCTGGAAACACCATATATTTT
j_gene: TRBJ1-2; len: 15; v_gene: TRBV9; d_gene: TRBD1; abundance: once; CDR3aa: CASSLGQGAIYGYTF; CDR3nt: TGTGCCAGCAGCCTTGGACAGGGGGCAATCTATGGCTACACCTTC
j_gene: TRBJ2-5; len: 16; v_gene: TRBV30; d_gene: TRBD1; abundance: NA; CDR3aa: CAWGGLEQGAEETQYF; CDR3nt: TGTGCCTGGGGCGGGCTGGAACAGGGGGCGGAAGAGACCCAGTACTTC
j_gene: TRBJ2-3; len: 14; v_gene: TRBV5-1; d_gene: NA; abundance: NA; CDR3aa: CASSLAGDTDTQYF; CDR3nt: TGCGCCAGCAGCTTGGCCGGGGATACAGATACGCAGTATTTT
j_gene: TRBJ2-5; len: 12; v_gene: TRBV27; d_gene: TRBD1; abundance: NA; CDR3aa: CASSSQDRVEYF; CDR3nt: TGTGCCAGCAGTTCCCAGGACAGGGTGGAGTACTTC
j_gene: TRBJ2-3; len: 17; v_gene: TRBV19; d_gene: TRBD2; abundance: once; CDR3aa: CASSIWVGGTSTDTQYF; CDR3nt: TGTGCCAGTAGTATCTGGGTCGGGGGGACGAGCACAGATACGCAGTATTTT
j_gene: TRBJ2-5; len: 14; v_gene: TRBV20-1; d_gene: NA; abundance: NA; CDR3aa: CSAPRRADQETQYF; CDR3nt: TGCAGTGCTCCTCGAAGGGCTGACCAAGAGACCCAGTACTTC
j_gene: TRBJ2-5; len: 15; v_gene: TRBV6-2/TRBV6-3; d_gene: NA; abundance: NA; CDR3aa: CASSYSIPLGETQYF; CDR3nt: TGTGCCAGCAGTTACTCGATTCCGTTAGGGGAGACCCAGTACTTC
j_gene: TRBJ1-1; len: 17; v_gene: TRBV3-1; d_gene: TRBD1; abundance: NA; CDR3aa: CASSQDSLTGGNTEAFF; CDR3nt: TGTGCCAGCAGCCAAGATTCCCTGACAGGGGGGAACACTGAAGCTTTCTTT
j_gene: TRBJ2-3; len: 14; v_gene: TRBV6-4; d_gene: TRBD1; abundance: NA; CDR3aa: CATRDSRDTDTQYF; CDR3nt: TGTGCCACCCGGGACAGCCGAGACACAGATACGCAGTATTTT
j_gene: TRBJ2-5; len: 14; v_gene: TRBV20-1; d_gene: TRBD1; abundance: once; CDR3aa: CSARHRDREETQYF; CDR3nt: TGCAGTGCTAGACACCGGGACAGGGAAGAGACCCAGTACTTC
j_gene: TRBJ2-3; len: 14; v_gene: TRBV15; d_gene: NA; abundance: NA; CDR3aa: CATSRRGSTDTQYF; CDR3nt: TGTGCCACCAGCCGTCGCGGTAGCACAGATACGCAGTATTTT
j_gene: TRBJ2-7; len: 15; v_gene: TRBV6-5; d_gene: TRBD1; abundance: NA; CDR3aa: CASSSGTGGFYEQYF; CDR3nt: TGTGCCAGCAGTTCTGGGACAGGGGGCTTCTACGAGCAGTACTTC
j_gene: TRBJ1-2; len: 14; v_gene: TRBV29-1; d_gene: TRBD1; abundance: NA; CDR3aa: CSVASRGRLNGYTF; CDR3nt: TGCAGCGTTGCCTCCAGGGGGCGGCTCAATGGCTACACCTTC
j_gene: TRBJ2-1; len: 15; v_gene: TRBV6-5; d_gene: TRBD2; abundance: NA; CDR3aa: CASSPTSGGFNEQFF; CDR3nt: TGTGCCAGCAGCCCAACTAGCGGCGGGTTCAATGAGCAGTTCTTC
j_gene: TRBJ2-5; len: 16; v_gene: TRBV6-2/TRBV6-3; d_gene: TRBD2; abundance: NA; CDR3aa: CASSSPTGLAQETQYF; CDR3nt: TGTGCCAGCAGTTCTCCTACGGGACTAGCGCAAGAGACCCAGTACTTC
j_gene: TRBJ2-3; len: 15; v_gene: TRBV7-9; d_gene: NA; abundance: NA; CDR3aa: CASSAPGDRLDTQYF; CDR3nt: TGTGCCAGCAGCGCACCGGGGGACCGCTTAGATACGCAGTATTTT
j_gene: TRBJ2-7; len: 14; v_gene: TRBV6-5; d_gene: NA; abundance: NA; CDR3aa: CASSISERAYEQYF; CDR3nt: TGTGCCAGCTCCATATCGGAGCGCGCCTACGAGCAGTACTTC
j_gene: TRBJ1-6; len: 14; v_gene: TRBV21-1; d_gene: NA; abundance: NA; CDR3aa: CASSNVGRGSPLHF; CDR3nt: NA
j_gene: TRBJ1-6; len: 15; v_gene: TRBV13; d_gene: NA; abundance: NA; CDR3aa: CASSLGLGSNSPLHF; CDR3nt: TGTGCCAGCAGCTTAGGCCTAGGGTCTAATTCACCCCTCCACTTT
j_gene: TRBJ1-4; len: 15; v_gene: TRBV7-9; d_gene: NA; abundance: NA; CDR3aa: CASLAYQQGNEKLFF; CDR3nt: TGTGCCAGCCTAGCTTATCAACAGGGAAATGAAAAACTGTTTTTT
j_gene: TRBJ2-7; len: 13; v_gene: TRBV7-3; d_gene: NA; abundance: NA; CDR3aa: CASSPPGSYEQYF; CDR3nt: TGTGCCAGCAGTCCCCCAGGATCCTACGAGCAGTACTTC
j_gene: TRBJ2-7; len: 14; v_gene: TRBV21-1; d_gene: NA; abundance: NA; CDR3aa: CASSSKDRVYEQYF; CDR3nt: TGTGCCAGCAGCAGTAAAGACAGGGTATACGAGCAGTACTTC
j_gene: TRBJ1-1; len: 15; v_gene: TRBV29-1; d_gene: NA; abundance: NA; CDR3aa: CSAQASGAPITEAFF; CDR3nt: TGCAGCGCCCAGGCGTCAGGGGCCCCTATCACTGAAGCTTTCTTT